This T cell receptor (beta chain) was profiled in a study of vaccination and CD4 T cells after COVID-19. Cultured CD4+ T-cell DNA underwent Oncomine TCR Beta short-read sequencing. TCRdb reprocessed the PCR reads via MiXCR and lists one record per CDR3 protein. The sample records about 16,000 distinct CDR3 sequences, about 56% being singletons. Treatment denoted: roughly 11-day PBMC culture with coronavirus spike peptide pools or control peptides (ViraFEST assay). Points on this clonotype: Its matching antigen is unknown.

Germline CDR1 is DFQATT and CDR2 is SNEGSKA (reference sequence). The CDR3 sequence is 14 residues long. Losses at the gene ends were 0 bases for V and 3 bases for J; bases not matched to a gene: 3. The TCR sequence derives from a human donor who had recovered from COVID-19. The V gene is TRBV20-1, the J gene TRBJ1-2; TRBD1 matches at 8 bases. Sample: CD4+ T cells from blood, cultured in vitro, taken before SARS-CoV-2 vaccination. CDR3 sequence reads: CSARDRGRDYGYTF. The CDR3 DNA reads as TGCAGTGCTAGAGACAGGGGGCGCGACTATGGCTACACCTTC.